The sequence of this T cell receptor (beta chain) was determined in a study of T cell responses to AZD1222 COVID-19 vaccine. A remark on this clone: The antigen remains undetermined.

Points from the study as a whole: Spike-specific TCR breadth and depth both grew after two AZD1222 doses.

CDR1 LGHDT and CDR2 YNNKEL come from the germline V gene (reference sequence). V gave up 1 base and J gave up 3 bases; unmatched junction bases: 12. The CDR3 consists of 18 residues. The data were produced by immunoSEQ multiplex PCR, yet TCRdb's version contains in-frame clones alone and is incomplete. The sample holds fewer than 250,000 clones, about 92% seen once. The receptor was isolated from an adult in good health. The sequences come from peripheral blood, collected on day 0 of MenACWY control vaccination. This chain joins TRBV3-1 (or the pseudogene TRBV3-2) and TRBJ2-5; 9 bases agree with TRBD2. The CDR3 is CASSQVPSRGGGKETQYF. CDR3 nucleotides: TGTGCCAGCAGCCAAGTCCCCTCGCGGGGGGGAGGAAAAGAGACCCAGTACTTC.